This T cell receptor beta chain was recovered during a study of blood T cell repertoires in COVID-19. Study overall: The origin of the acute and convalescent COVID-19 samples was the United States, Italy and Spain. The analysed material was cDNA or gDNA that came from T cells, B-cell-depleted T cells, or PBMCs.

Original processing notes: Estimation of nucleated cell counts was performed using reference gene primer amplification. Profiled with immunoSEQ multiplex PCR; TCRdb holds only in-frame clones, not every one. The V and J calls and clone size come from that table; D and trimming were worked out from the DNA. The table lists 140,000 or so clones, approximately 89% of them singletons. This clonotype originated in a human donor in a cohort sampled during active COVID-19. Material for sequencing was peripheral blood.

CDR3 nucleotide sequence: TGTGCCAGCACGATAGAGTTTTTGTATAATGAGCAGTTCTTC. Translated: CASTIEFLYNEQFF. The chain employs TRBV2 and TRBJ2-1; D remains unclear. The CDR3 is 14 amino acids. V was pared by 7 bases and J by 7 bases, with 17 bases between. CDR1 and CDR2 from the germline V gene are SNHLY and FYNNEI.